Following are 13 T cell receptor beta chains from one sample sequenced in a study of blood T cell repertoires in COVID-19 (dated by TCRdb to 2020 to 2021). The receptor library was made with the immunoSEQ multiplex PCR assay. As stored in TCRdb, this immuneACCESS dataset retains in-frame rearrangements with V and J assigned. A fraction of the clones does not appear; measured against another copy, unresolved V genes explain less than half of the discrepancy, and the remainder lacks a known reason. This sample comprises around 70,000 clones, approximately 80% of them detected only once. Together, the top ten hold 9.5% to 15% of the sample. Specimen: peripheral blood. The source is a man aged 50 to 60 with COVID-19, enrolled during active disease.

V is TRBV18 and J is TRBJ2-6; D is undetermined. The V end was cut by 0 bases, the J end by 0 bases, with 12 bases between. The CDR3 extends over 18 amino acids. CDR1 KGHSH and CDR2 LQKENI come from the germline V gene. The chain's CDR3 is CASSPPTAGISGANVLTF. The CDR3 nucleotides are TGTGCCAGCTCACCACCGACGGCAGGAATCTCTGGGGCCAACGTCCTGACTTTC.

This chain joins TRBV3-1 (or the pseudogene TRBV3-2) and TRBJ1-1; D is uncertain. Trimming removed 1 base at V and 7 bases at J, with 10 bases between. This CDR3 spans 13 amino acids. Germline assignment: CDR1 LGHDT and CDR2 YNNKEL (reference sequence). CDR3 coding DNA: TGTGCCAGCAGCCAAGTCGGGGTGCATGAAGCTTTCTTT. Translation: CASSQVGVHEAFF.

V usage is TRBV6-1 and J usage is TRBJ2-5; TRBD1 is a possible D gene (6 bases). V lost 0 bases, J lost 5 bases, and 25 bases lay in between. CDR1 and CDR2 (germline): MNHNS, SASEGT. This CDR3 is 19 amino acids long. In nucleotides, the CDR3 is TGTGCCAGCAGTGAAGCGCTTTTCCCCCGACAGGTCGGTGGGGAGACCCAGTACTTC. Translation: CASSEALFPRQVGGETQYF.

The chain combines TRBV6-6 with TRBJ2-3, with D perhaps matching TRBD2 (5 bases). The V end lost 2 bases, the J end lost 6 bases, and 15 bases lay between the germline ends. This CDR3 contains 15 residues. Germline CDR1 and CDR2: MNHNY and SVGAGI (reference sequence). The CDR3 here is CASSYGVSALDTQYF. DNA for the CDR3: TGTGCCAGCAGTTACGGTGTTAGCGCACTCGATACGCAGTATTTT.

V and J are TRBV9 and TRBJ2-1; 9 bases line up with TRBD2. CDR1 is SGDLS and CDR2 is YYNGEE in the germline V gene. V trimming: 1 base; J trimming: 7 bases; junction bases outside the gene matches: 3. The CDR3 loop spans 14 amino acids. The CDR3 sequence is CASSVIAGVNEQFF. The CDR3 DNA follows: TGTGCCAGCAGCGTAATAGCGGGGGTTAATGAGCAGTTCTTC. The whole variable domain, filled in from reference TRBV9 and TRBJ2-1, reads DSGVTQTPKHLITATGQRVTLRCSPRSGDLSVYWYQQSLDQGLQFLIQYYNGEERAKGNILERFSAQQFPDLHSELNLSSLELGDSALYFCASSVIAGVNEQFFGPGTRLTVL.

The rearrangement links TRBV6-4 to TRBJ2-5; D is possibly TRBD2 (5 bases). The CDR3 runs to 13 residues. Germline-derived CDR1 and CDR2 are MRHNA and SNTAGT. V gave up 1 base and J gave up 3 bases, with 6 bases separating them. CDR3 DNA: TGTGCCAGCAGTGACTACGGGGAAGAGACCCAGTACTTC. This encodes CASSDYGEETQYF.

This clone was counted a few times. The sample carries other DNA sequences with the same CDR3. This sequence joins TRBV5-5 and TRBJ1-2; D not resolved. V lost 4 bases to trimming and J lost 2 bases, with 12 bases between them. This CDR3 spans 14 amino acids. Germline V gene lookup returns CDR1 SGHKS and CDR2 YYEKEE (reference sequence). CDR3 loop: CASSAGQANYGYTF. The CDR3 nucleotides are TGTGCCAGCAGCGCGGGTCAGGCGAACTATGGCTACACCTTC.

CDR3 residues: CASKGGGADTGELFF. Written as DNA, the CDR3 is TGTGCCAGCAAGGGGGGGGGAGCGGACACCGGGGAGCTGTTTTTT. J is TRBJ2-2 and V is TRBV6-5; TRBD2 might be the D (7 bases). The CDR3 is made up of 15 amino acids. Germline V gene data show CDR1 as MNHEY and CDR2 as SVGAGI. The V and J ends lost 7 bases and 3 bases respectively, with 15 bases between them.

The V and J genes are TRBV30 and TRBJ2-7; TRBD2 might be the D (6 bases). CDR1 is GTSNPN, CDR2 SVGIG, per germline (reference sequence). The CDR3 spans 14 residues. Trimming shortened V by 4 bases and J by 2 bases, and 15 bases separated the two germline ends. The chain's CDR3 is CAWTSVTGAYEQYF. CDR3 coding DNA: TGTGCCTGGACCTCCGTGACGGGGGCCTACGAGCAGTACTTC.

The gene calls are TRBV9 and TRBJ2-5; D possibly corresponds to TRBD2 (6 bases). Germline values: CDR1 SGDLS, CDR2 YYNGEE. The V end was cut by 3 bases, the J end by 5 bases, with 17 bases between. The CDR3 consists of 15 residues. For the CDR3, the DNA is TGTGCCAGCAGCGGCTTGGCCGGGGGACGTGAGACCCAGTACTTC. Translating gives CASSGLAGGRETQYF.

V is TRBV6-5 and J is TRBJ2-3, with 9 bases matching TRBD2. The V gene end was trimmed by 4 bases and the J gene end by 7 bases; junction bases not matched to a gene: 6. The CDR3 covers 14 residues. CDR1 and CDR2 (germline): MNHEY, SVGAGI. This CDR3 is CASSSPLAGYTQYF. Here the CDR3 DNA reads TGTGCCAGCAGTTCCCCCCTAGCGGGATATACGCAGTATTTT.

The V and J genes are TRBV4-1 and TRBJ2-2; the match to TRBD2 covers 10 bases. CDR3 size: 17 residues. Germline CDR1 and CDR2: MGHRA and YSYEKL. J lost 3 bases, V lost 2 bases, and 6 bases had no gene match. CDR3 DNA: TGCGCCAGCAGCCAAACCCCTAGCGGGAGATACACCGGGGAGCTGTTTTTT. This translates into CASSQTPSGRYTGELFF.

Worth noting for this clone: Sequence at one end of the junction differs from germline and may be a read error. The chain uses TRBV30 and TRBJ2-7; a weak D match, TRBD2 (6 bases). Germline lookup yields CDR1 GTSNPN and CDR2 SVGIG (reference sequence). The CDR3 is made up of 11 amino acids. The CDR3 region has the DNA TGCGGGGCGGGAAGCTCCTACGAGCAGTACTTC. Residues: CGAGSSYEQYF. Filled out from reference TRBV30 and TRBJ2-7, the complete variable domain reads SQTIHQWPATLVQPVGSPLSLECTVEGTSNPNLYWYRQAAGRGLQLLFYSVGIGQISSEVPQNLSASRPQDRQFILSSKKLLLSDSGFYLCGAGSSYEQYFGPGTRLTVT.